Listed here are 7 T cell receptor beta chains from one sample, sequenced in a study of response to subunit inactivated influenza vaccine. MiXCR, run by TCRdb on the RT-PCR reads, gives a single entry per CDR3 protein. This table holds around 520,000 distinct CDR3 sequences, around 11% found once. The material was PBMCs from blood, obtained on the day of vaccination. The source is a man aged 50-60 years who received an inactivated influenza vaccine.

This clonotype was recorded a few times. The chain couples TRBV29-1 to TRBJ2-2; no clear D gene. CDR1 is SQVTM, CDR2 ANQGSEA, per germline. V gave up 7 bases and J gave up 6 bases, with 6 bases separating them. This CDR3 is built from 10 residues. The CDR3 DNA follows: TGCAGCGCCGAAGCCGGGGAGCTGTTTTTT. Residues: CSAEAGELFF.

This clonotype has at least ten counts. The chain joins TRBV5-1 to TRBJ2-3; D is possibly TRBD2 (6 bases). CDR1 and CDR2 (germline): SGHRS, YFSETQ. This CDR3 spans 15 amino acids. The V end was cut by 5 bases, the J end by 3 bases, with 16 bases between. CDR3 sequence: CASRPSPRGTDTQYF. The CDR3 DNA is TGCGCCAGCAGACCCTCCCCACGGGGGACAGATACGCAGTATTTT.

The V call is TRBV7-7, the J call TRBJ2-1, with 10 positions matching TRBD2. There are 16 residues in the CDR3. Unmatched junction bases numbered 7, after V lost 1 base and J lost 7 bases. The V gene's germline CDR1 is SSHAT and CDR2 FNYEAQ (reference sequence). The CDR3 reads CASSLGEAGGGNEQFF. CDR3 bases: TGTGCCAGCAGCTTAGGAGAAGCGGGAGGGGGGAATGAGCAGTTCTTC.

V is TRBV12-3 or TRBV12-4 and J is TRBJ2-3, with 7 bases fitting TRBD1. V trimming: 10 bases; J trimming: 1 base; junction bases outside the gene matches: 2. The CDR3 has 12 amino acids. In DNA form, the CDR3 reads TGTGCCACGGGACAGCGCACAGATACGCAGTATTTT. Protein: CATGQRTDTQYF.

CDR3 in DNA: TGTGCCAGCAGCCAAGCGGGACAGTACGAGCAGTACTTC. Protein: CASSQAGQYEQYF. This chain connects TRBV4-2 to TRBJ2-7; TRBD1 matches 7 bases. Unmatched junction bases numbered 1, after V lost 1 base and J lost 4 bases. The CDR3 extends over 13 amino acids. CDR1 LGHNA and CDR2 YNFKEQ come from the germline V gene.

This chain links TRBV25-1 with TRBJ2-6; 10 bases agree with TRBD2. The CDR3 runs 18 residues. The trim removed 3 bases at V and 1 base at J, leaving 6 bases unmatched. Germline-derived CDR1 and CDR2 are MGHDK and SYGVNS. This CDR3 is CASSDLGLAVSGANVLTF. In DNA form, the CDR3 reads TGTGCCAGCAGTGACCTCGGACTAGCGGTGTCTGGGGCCAACGTCCTGACTTTC.

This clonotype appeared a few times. CDR3 in amino acids: CSGEGPVMNTEAFF. As DNA, the CDR3 is TGCAGCGGCGAGGGGCCAGTTATGAACACTGAAGCTTTCTTT. The chain carries TRBV29-1 and TRBJ1-1, with D possibly matching TRBD1 (5 bases). The germline CDR1 and CDR2 sequences are SQVTM and ANQGSEA. This CDR3 contains 14 residues. With 7 bases removed from V and 0 bases from J, the gap between germline ends came to 15 bases. Using reference TRBV29-1 and TRBJ1-1 for the parts outside the CDR3, the full variable domain is SAVISQKPSRDICQRGTSLTIQCQVDSQVTMMFWYRQQPGQSLTLIATANQGSEATYESGFVIDKFPISRPNLTFSTLTVSNMSPEDSSIYLCSGEGPVMNTEAFFGQGTRLTVV.